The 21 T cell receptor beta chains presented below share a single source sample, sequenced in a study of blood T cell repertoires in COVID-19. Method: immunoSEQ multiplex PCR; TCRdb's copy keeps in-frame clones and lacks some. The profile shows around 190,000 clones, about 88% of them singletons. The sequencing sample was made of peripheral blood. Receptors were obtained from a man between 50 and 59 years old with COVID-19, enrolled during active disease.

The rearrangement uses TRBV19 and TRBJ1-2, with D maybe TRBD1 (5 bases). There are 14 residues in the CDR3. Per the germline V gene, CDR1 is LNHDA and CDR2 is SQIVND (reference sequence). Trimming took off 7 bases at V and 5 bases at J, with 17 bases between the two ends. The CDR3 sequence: CASTSDAKGYGYTF. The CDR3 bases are TGTGCCAGTACCTCGGACGCGAAGGGGTATGGCTACACCTTC.

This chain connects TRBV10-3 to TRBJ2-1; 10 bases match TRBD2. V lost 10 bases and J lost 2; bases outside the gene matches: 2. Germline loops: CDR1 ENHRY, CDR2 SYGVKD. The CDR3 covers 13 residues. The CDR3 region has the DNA TGTGCCACCCTAGCGGGGGCCTACAATGAGCAGTTCTTC. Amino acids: CATLAGAYNEQFF.

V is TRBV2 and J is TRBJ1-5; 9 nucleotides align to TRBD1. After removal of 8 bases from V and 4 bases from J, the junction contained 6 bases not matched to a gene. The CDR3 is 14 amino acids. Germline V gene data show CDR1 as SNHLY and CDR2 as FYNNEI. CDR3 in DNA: TGTGCCAGCGACGGGACAGGGCCAAATCAGCCCCAGCATTTT. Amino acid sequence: CASDGTGPNQPQHF.

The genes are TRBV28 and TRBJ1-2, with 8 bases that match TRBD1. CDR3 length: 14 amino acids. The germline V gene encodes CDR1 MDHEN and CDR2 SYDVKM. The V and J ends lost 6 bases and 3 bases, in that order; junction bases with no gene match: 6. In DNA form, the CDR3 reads TGTGCCAGCAGAACAGGGGGTGAACACTATGGCTACACCTTC. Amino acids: CASRTGGEHYGYTF.

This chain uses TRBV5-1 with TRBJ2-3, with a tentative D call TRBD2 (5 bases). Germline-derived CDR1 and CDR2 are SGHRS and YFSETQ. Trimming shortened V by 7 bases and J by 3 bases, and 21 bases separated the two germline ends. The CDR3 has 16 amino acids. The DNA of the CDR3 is TGCGCCAGCGCCCTTGGGCTTGGGGAGAATACAGATACGCAGTATTTT. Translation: CASALGLGENTDTQYF.

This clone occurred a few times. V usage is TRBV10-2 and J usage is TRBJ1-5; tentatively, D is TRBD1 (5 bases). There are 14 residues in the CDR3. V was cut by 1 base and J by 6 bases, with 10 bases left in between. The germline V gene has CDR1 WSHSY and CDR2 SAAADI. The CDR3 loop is CASSEWGEGQPQHF. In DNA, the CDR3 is TGCGCCAGCAGTGAGTGGGGGGAGGGTCAGCCCCAGCATTTT.

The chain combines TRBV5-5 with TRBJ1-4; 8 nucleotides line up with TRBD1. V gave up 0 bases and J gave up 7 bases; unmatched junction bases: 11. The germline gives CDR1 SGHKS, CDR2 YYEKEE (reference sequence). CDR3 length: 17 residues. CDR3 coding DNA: TGTGCCAGCAGCTTGGCTAGCTCGGTCGGGACAGGTGAAAAACTGTTTTTT. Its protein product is CASSLASSVGTGEKLFF.

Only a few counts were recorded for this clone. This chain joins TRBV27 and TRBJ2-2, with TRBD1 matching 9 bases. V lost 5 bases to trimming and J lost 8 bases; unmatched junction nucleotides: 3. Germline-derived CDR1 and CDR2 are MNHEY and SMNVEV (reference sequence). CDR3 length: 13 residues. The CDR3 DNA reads TGTGCCAGCAGTCAACAGGGGGCTGGGGAGCTGTTTTTT. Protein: CASSQQGAGELFF.

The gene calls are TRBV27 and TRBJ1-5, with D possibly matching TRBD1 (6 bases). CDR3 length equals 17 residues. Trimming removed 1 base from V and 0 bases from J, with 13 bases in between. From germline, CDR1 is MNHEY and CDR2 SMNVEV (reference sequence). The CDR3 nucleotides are TGTGCCAGCAGTTTATTCGGGACAAGGTATAGCAATCAGCCCCAGCATTTT. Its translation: CASSLFGTRYSNQPQHF.

The CDR3 sequence is CASSYDPGSTEAFF. CDR3 sequence (DNA): TGTGCCAGCAGTTACGATCCGGGGAGCACTGAAGCTTTCTTT. The rearrangement joins TRBV6-5 to TRBJ1-1; D gene unclear. This CDR3 is 14 amino acids long. V was cut by 2 bases and J by 4 bases, with 11 bases left in between. The germline gives CDR1 MNHEY, CDR2 SVGAGI.

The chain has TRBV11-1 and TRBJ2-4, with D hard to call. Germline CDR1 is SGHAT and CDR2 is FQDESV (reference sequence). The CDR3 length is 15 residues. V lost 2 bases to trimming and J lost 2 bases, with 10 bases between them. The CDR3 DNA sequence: TGTGCCAGCAGCTTAACCCAGGATCCCAAAAACATTCAGTACTTC. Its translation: CASSLTQDPKNIQYF.

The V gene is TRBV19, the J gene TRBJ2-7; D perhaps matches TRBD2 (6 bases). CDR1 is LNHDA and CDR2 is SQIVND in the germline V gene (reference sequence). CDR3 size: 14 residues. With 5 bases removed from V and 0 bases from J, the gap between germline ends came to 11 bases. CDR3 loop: CASSRGTLSYEQYF. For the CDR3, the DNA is TGTGCCAGTAGTCGCGGGACTCTCTCCTACGAGCAGTACTTC.

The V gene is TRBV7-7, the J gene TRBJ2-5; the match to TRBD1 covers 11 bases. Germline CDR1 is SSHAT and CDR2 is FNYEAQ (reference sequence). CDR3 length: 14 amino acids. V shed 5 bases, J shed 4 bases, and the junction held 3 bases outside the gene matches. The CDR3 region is CASSAGTGGETQYF. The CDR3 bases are TGTGCCAGCAGCGCCGGGACAGGGGGAGAGACCCAGTACTTC.

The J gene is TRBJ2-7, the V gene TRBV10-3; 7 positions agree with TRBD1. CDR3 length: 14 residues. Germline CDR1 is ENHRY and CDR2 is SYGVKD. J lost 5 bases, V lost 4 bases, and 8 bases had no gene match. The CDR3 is CAISVGQGENEQYF. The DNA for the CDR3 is TGTGCCATCAGTGTGGGGCAGGGGGAGAACGAGCAGTACTTC.

Here the CDR3 reads CASSEQGTNYGYTF. In DNA form, the CDR3 reads TGCGCCAGCAGCGAACAGGGTACTAACTATGGCTACACCTTC. The rearrangement links TRBV5-1 to TRBJ1-2, with D perhaps TRBD1 (6 bases). CDR3 length: 14 residues. The V and J ends lost 4 bases and 0 bases respectively, with 10 bases between them. Germline V gene lookup returns CDR1 SGHRS and CDR2 YFSETQ. Drawing the rest from reference TRBV5-1 and TRBJ1-2, the complete variable domain is KAGVTQTPRYLIKTRGQQVTLSCSPISGHRSVSWYQQTPGQGLQFLFEYFSETQRNKGNFPGRFSGRQFSNSRSEMNVSTLELGDSALYLCASSEQGTNYGYTFGSGTRLTVV.

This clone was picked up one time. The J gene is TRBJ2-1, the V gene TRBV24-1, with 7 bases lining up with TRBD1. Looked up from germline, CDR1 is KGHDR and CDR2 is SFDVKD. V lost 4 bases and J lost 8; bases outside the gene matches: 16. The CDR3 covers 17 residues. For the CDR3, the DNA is TGTGCCACCAGTGACGTATACAGGGGCGCAAATGCGGATGAGCAGTTCTTC. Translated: CATSDVYRGANADEQFF.

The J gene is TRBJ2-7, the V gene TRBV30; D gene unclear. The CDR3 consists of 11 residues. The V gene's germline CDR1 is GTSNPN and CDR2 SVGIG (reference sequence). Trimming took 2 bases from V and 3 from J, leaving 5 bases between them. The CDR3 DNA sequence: TGTGCCTGGAGTACTAACTACGAGCAGTACTTC. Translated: CAWSTNYEQYF.

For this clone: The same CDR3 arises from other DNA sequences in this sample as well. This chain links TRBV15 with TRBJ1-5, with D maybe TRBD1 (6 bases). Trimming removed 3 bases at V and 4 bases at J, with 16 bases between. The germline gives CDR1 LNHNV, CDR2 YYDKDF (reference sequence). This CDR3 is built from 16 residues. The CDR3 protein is CATSSFRRGSNQPQHF. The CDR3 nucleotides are TGTGCCACCAGCAGCTTCCGCAGGGGATCGAATCAGCCCCAGCATTTT.

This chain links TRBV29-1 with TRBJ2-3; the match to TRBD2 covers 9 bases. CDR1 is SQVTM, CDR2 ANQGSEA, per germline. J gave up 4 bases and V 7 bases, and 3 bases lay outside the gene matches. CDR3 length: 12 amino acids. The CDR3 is CSGSGGSDTQYF. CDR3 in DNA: TGCAGCGGTAGCGGGGGATCAGATACGCAGTATTTT.

The CDR3 DNA reads as TGTGCCAGCAGCTTAGCCCCGGGACAAAGAGGAAACACCATATATTTT. Translating it yields CASSLAPGQRGNTIYF. The chain employs TRBV7-2 and TRBJ1-3; weak D call: TRBD1 (6 bases). Germline CDR1 and CDR2: SGHTA and FQGNSA. Trimming pared 0 bases from V and 4 bases from J, leaving 13 bases between. The CDR3 length is 16 residues.

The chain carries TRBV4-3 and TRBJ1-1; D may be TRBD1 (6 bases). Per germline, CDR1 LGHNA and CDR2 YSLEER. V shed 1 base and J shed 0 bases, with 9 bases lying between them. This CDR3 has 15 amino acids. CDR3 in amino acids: CASSQADRLNTEAFF. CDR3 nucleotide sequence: TGCGCCAGCAGCCAAGCTGACAGGTTGAACACTGAAGCTTTCTTT.